Listed below are T cell receptor beta chains from one sample, sequenced in a study of cytomegalovirus exposure and HLA in healthy donors. This table comes from immunoSEQ multiplex PCR, and its TCRdb copy is limited to in-frame clones, with some not included. The sample shows around 150,000 clones, around 68% of them seen only once. The source material was PBMCs. The source of these receptors is a middle-aged woman in good health and CMV-seropositive. Both conserved end residues are part of each CDR3. Each record gives: J gene, D gene, clone size, V gene, CDR3 DNA, CDR3 protein. A D gene is named only where the DNA matches it firmly. Not every row has a clone size; where given, it reads once, few, many or a size class.

j_call: TRBJ1-1
d_call: TRBD1
clone_size: -
v_call: TRBV5-6
cdr3_nt: TGTGCCAGCAGCTCGATGGACAGGGCTGGTACTGAAGCTTTCTTT
cdr3_aa: CASSSMDRAGTEAFF

j_call: TRBJ1-3
d_call: TRBD1
clone_size: -
v_call: TRBV4-3
cdr3_nt: TGCGCCAGCAGCCAAGATTCGGGACAGGGGTCTGGAAACACCATATATTTT
cdr3_aa: CASSQDSGQGSGNTIYF

j_call: TRBJ2-5
d_call: -
clone_size: once
v_call: TRBV5-6
cdr3_nt: TGTGCCAGCAGCTTGACGAATGGCGGCCAAGAGACCCAGTACTTC
cdr3_aa: CASSLTNGGQETQYF

j_call: TRBJ1-1
d_call: -
clone_size: few
v_call: TRBV6-1
cdr3_nt: TGTGCCAGCAGTGGCTGGGGGAGCGGGGCTTTCTTT
cdr3_aa: CASSGWGSGAFF

j_call: TRBJ2-3
d_call: TRBD2
clone_size: -
v_call: TRBV19
cdr3_nt: TGTGCCAGTAGTAGCCTAGCGGATACAGATACGCAGTATTTT
cdr3_aa: CASSSLADTDTQYF

j_call: TRBJ2-1
d_call: -
clone_size: -
v_call: TRBV7-9
cdr3_nt: TGTGCCAGCAGCTTAGTAACGGCCAGGTTTGGGAATGAGCAGTTCTTC
cdr3_aa: CASSLVTARFGNEQFF

j_call: TRBJ2-1
d_call: -
clone_size: few
v_call: TRBV9
cdr3_nt: TGTGCCAGCAGCGTAGATGGGCTTTCCTACAATGAGCAGTTCTTC
cdr3_aa: CASSVDGLSYNEQFF

j_call: TRBJ2-4
d_call: -
clone_size: -
v_call: TRBV27
cdr3_nt: TGTGCCAGCAGTTTAAGGCTGTCAGGGTTTATTCAGTACTTC
cdr3_aa: CASSLRLSGFIQYF

j_call: TRBJ2-7
d_call: -
clone_size: -
v_call: TRBV4-3
cdr3_nt: TGCGCCAGCAGCCAAGAAGAGGGGGCCTACGAGCAGTACTTC
cdr3_aa: CASSQEEGAYEQYF

j_call: TRBJ1-6
d_call: -
clone_size: -
v_call: TRBV5-1
cdr3_nt: TGCGCCAGCAGCATGACGGGGGGTAATTCACCCCTCCACTTT
cdr3_aa: CASSMTGGNSPLHF

j_call: TRBJ2-5
d_call: -
clone_size: -
v_call: TRBV21-1
cdr3_nt: TGTGCCAGCGGACGACAGGGGTACCAAGAGACCCAGTACTTC
cdr3_aa: CASGRQGYQETQYF

j_call: TRBJ2-7
d_call: -
clone_size: -
v_call: TRBV5-1
cdr3_nt: TGCGCCAGCAGCTTGGGGGGCTCTCTAACGGTCTACGAGCAGTACTTC
cdr3_aa: CASSLGGSLTVYEQYF

j_call: TRBJ2-6
d_call: TRBD1
clone_size: -
v_call: TRBV18
cdr3_nt: TGTGCCAGCTCGAGGACAGGGTTCGGTGGGGCCAACGTCCTGACTTTC
cdr3_aa: CASSRTGFGGANVLTF

j_call: TRBJ2-5
d_call: -
clone_size: -
v_call: TRBV11-2
cdr3_nt: TGTGCCAGCAGCTTAGATATCACTATCCGTTTAAAAGAGACCCAGTACTTC
cdr3_aa: CASSLDITIRLKETQYF

j_call: TRBJ1-2
d_call: -
clone_size: -
v_call: TRBV19
cdr3_nt: TGTGCCAGTAGTTGGGTGGAGGGAGGCTACACCTTC
cdr3_aa: CASSWVEGGYTF

j_call: TRBJ1-2
d_call: TRBD1
clone_size: -
v_call: TRBV19
cdr3_nt: TGTGCCAGTAGGAAAGGGACAGGGGGCGTCTATGGCTACACCTTC
cdr3_aa: CASRKGTGGVYGYTF

j_call: TRBJ1-2
d_call: TRBD1
clone_size: -
v_call: TRBV5-6
cdr3_nt: TGTGCCAGCAGCTTAAAGGACAGGGGACGAACGCATGAAAACTATGGCTACCCCTTC
cdr3_aa: CASSLKDRGRTHENYGYPF

j_call: TRBJ1-5
d_call: -
clone_size: once
v_call: TRBV19
cdr3_nt: TGTGCCAGTAGTATAGGGCAGGGGTTTAATCAGCCCCAGCATTTT
cdr3_aa: CASSIGQGFNQPQHF

j_call: TRBJ2-2
d_call: TRBD1
clone_size: -
v_call: TRBV25-1
cdr3_nt: TGTGCCAGCAGTGAATCGGAGTACAGGGGGCACACCGGGGAGCTGTTTTTT
cdr3_aa: CASSESEYRGHTGELFF

j_call: TRBJ2-7
d_call: -
clone_size: -
v_call: TRBV7-6
cdr3_nt: TGTGCCAGCAGCTCAGTCAGGGGCACCGCAAACGAGCAGTACTTC
cdr3_aa: CASSSVRGTANEQYF